The T cell receptor (beta chain) under discussion was sequenced for a study of T cell repertoires in cytomegalovirus infection. Study at large: Carrying CMV and the relevant HLA type showed in public TCR beta signatures.

Overall study results and limits: What dominated the ex vivo response were HLA-C-restricted CMV-specific TCR beta clonotypes. Summed frequency of public TCR beta families distinguished CMV carriers with the relevant HLA.

TCRdb re-analysed the reads in MiXCR, keeping a single row per CDR3 protein. The sample holds 600,000 to 700,000 distinct CDR3 sequences, 33% seen once. This clonotype was observed a few times. Its antigen is still unknown. Germline-derived CDR1 and CDR2 are MNHEY and SVGEGT. CDR3 length: 12 amino acids. The V end was cut by 3 bases, the J end by 12 bases, with 12 bases between. Sequenced here: cultured PBMCs, sampled from culture after CMV antigen stimulation. The sequence was collected from a human donor in good health (CMV status not recorded). Some clones in this sample may be carry-over from other donors' samples. This chain joins TRBV6-2 or TRBV6-3 and TRBJ2-1, with a possible D match to TRBD2 (6 bases). The DNA for the CDR3 is TGTGCCAGCAGTTATGCGGGGCCTGGGCAGTTCTTC. This encodes CASSYAGPGQFF.